This TCR beta chain was documented in a study of T cells after somatic rescue of genetic block. Trimming removed 0 bases at V and 4 bases at J, with 17 bases between. CDR1 and CDR2 from the germline V gene are SGHRS and YFSETQ. This CDR3 region has 16 residues. Method: immunoSEQ multiplex PCR; TCRdb's copy keeps in-frame clones and lacks some. The sample records about 88,000 clones, 80% to 90% being singletons. The sequenced material came from peripheral blood mononuclear cells (PBMCs). The receptor was derived from a woman aged 18-35 years. The V and J genes are TRBV5-1 and TRBJ2-7; TRBD1 might be the D (5 bases). DNA of the CDR3: TGCGCCAGCAGCTTGGGTGTCTCCGTGGGGCTGTACGAGCAGTACTTC. Translation: CASSLGVSVGLYEQYF. The entire variable domain, with the rest obtained from reference TRBV5-1 and TRBJ2-7, is as follows: KAGVTQTPRYLIKTRGQQVTLSCSPISGHRSVSWYQQTPGQGLQFLFEYFSETQRNKGNFPGRFSGRQFSNSRSEMNVSTLELGDSALYLCASSLGVSVGLYEQYFGPGTRLTVT.